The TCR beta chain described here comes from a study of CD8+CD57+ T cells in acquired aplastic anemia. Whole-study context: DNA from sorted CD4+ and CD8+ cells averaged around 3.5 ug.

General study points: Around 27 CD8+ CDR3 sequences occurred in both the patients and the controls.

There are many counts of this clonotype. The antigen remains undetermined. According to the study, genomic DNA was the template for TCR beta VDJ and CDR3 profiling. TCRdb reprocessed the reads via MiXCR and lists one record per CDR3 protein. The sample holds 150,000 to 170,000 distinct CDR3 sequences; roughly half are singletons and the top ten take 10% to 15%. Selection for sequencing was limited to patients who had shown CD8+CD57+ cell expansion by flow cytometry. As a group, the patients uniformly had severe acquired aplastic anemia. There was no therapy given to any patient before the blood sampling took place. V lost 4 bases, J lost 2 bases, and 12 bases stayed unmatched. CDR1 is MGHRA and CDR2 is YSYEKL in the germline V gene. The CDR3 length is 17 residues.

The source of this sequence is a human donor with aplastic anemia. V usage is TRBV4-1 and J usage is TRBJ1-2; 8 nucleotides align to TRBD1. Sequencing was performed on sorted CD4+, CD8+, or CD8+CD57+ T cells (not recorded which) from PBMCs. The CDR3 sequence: CASSPLGDRPPNYGYTF. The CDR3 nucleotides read TGCGCCAGCAGCCCCCTCGGGGACAGGCCGCCCAACTATGGCTACACCTTC.